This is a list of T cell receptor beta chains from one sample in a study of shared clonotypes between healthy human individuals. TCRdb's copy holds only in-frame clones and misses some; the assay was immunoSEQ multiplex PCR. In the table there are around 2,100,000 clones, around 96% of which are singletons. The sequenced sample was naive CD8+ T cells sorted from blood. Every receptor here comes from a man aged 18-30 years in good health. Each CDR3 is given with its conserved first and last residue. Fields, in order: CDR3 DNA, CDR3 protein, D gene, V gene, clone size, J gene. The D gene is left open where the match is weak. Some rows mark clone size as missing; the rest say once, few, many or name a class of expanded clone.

TGCAGCGTTGACAGGGGCGGCTATGGCTACACCTTC CSVDRGGYGYTF NA TRBV29-1 NA TRBJ1-2
TGTGCCAGTGGACTAGCGGTGAACACCGGGGAGCTGTTTTTT CASGLAVNTGELFF TRBD2 TRBV6-1 NA TRBJ2-2
TGCGCCAGCAGCTTCGAGTCTAGCACAGATACGCAGTATTTT CASSFESSTDTQYF NA TRBV5-1 NA TRBJ2-3
TGTGCCAGCAGCGAGGAGCGGGGGTACGACGAGCAGTACTTC CASSEERGYDEQYF TRBD2 TRBV7-9 NA TRBJ2-7
TGTGCCAGCCGCAGGGGATATAGCTACGAGCAGTACTTC CASRRGYSYEQYF NA TRBV27 NA TRBJ2-7
TGTGCCACCAGCACCGGACTAGTACCCTACGAGCAGTACTTC CATSTGLVPYEQYF TRBD2 TRBV15 NA TRBJ2-7
TGTGCCAGCAGCTTAGTAGGGGAAGAGCAGTACTTC CASSLVGEEQYF NA TRBV7-9 NA TRBJ2-7
TGTGCCACCAGCAGATCGGTGGGTGGGGGACAGCCCCAGCATTTT CATSRSVGGGQPQHF NA TRBV15 NA TRBJ1-5
TGTGCCACCAGCAGAGATGGGGGGGACGCCTATGGCTACACCTTC CATSRDGGDAYGYTF NA TRBV15 once TRBJ1-2
TGTGCCAGCAGCTTAGTTGTGCGGGGGGAAACAGATACGCAGTATTTT CASSLVVRGETDTQYF TRBD2 TRBV7-6 NA TRBJ2-3
TGTGCCAGCAGTCCGGGACAGGTCGCCTACGAGCAGTACTTC CASSPGQVAYEQYF TRBD1 TRBV27 NA TRBJ2-7
TGTGCCAGCACCGACAGGGGACAGGAGACCCAGTACTTC CASTDRGQETQYF TRBD1 TRBV2 NA TRBJ2-5
TGTGCCAGCGGAGTCGGTGGCCCACATAATTCACCCCTCCACTTT CASGVGGPHNSPLHF NA TRBV27 NA TRBJ1-6
TGCGCCAGCAGTGTTTACAGCTCCTACGAGCAGTACTTC CASSVYSSYEQYF NA TRBV10-2 NA TRBJ2-7
TGTGCCAGCAGTGACATCGAGCGCAGCTCCTACAATGAGCAGTTCTTC CASSDIERSSYNEQFF NA TRBV6-1 NA TRBJ2-1
TGTGCCAGCAGCTTTGGACAGGGGGTCGGGGAGCTGTTTTTT CASSFGQGVGELFF TRBD1 TRBV7-3 NA TRBJ2-2
TGCGCCAGCAGTCAGCCCTCTACCTCCTACGAGCAGTACTTC CASSQPSTSYEQYF NA TRBV23-1 NA TRBJ2-7
TGCGCCAGCAGCTTACAATGGACTCTTAGCTCCTACAATGAGCAGTTCTTC CASSLQWTLSSYNEQFF NA TRBV5-1 NA TRBJ2-1
TGTGCCAGCAGCCCTAGCGGGAGCCACCAAGAGACCCAGTACTTC CASSPSGSHQETQYF TRBD2 TRBV7-9 NA TRBJ2-5
TGTGCCAGCTCCCCACACGAGGGGGAGCTGTTTTTT CASSPHEGELFF NA TRBV6-5 NA TRBJ2-2
TGTGCCAGCAGCTTAGAGTCCAATGAGCAGTTCTTC CASSLESNEQFF NA TRBV11-2 NA TRBJ2-1
TGTGCCAGCAGCGTAGGGGACGGCTCCTACGAGCAGTACTTC CASSVGDGSYEQYF NA TRBV9 NA TRBJ2-7
TGCGCCAGCAGCTTGGTCGGGGCTTTCTCCAATCAGCCCCAGCATTTT CASSLVGAFSNQPQHF NA TRBV5-1 NA TRBJ1-5
TGTGCCAGCAGTTTATCGTTTGGGGATTTTAACTATGGCTACACCTTC CASSLSFGDFNYGYTF NA TRBV27 NA TRBJ1-2
TGTGCCAGCAGCTTACCTTGGGACTTCACAGATACGCAGTATTTT CASSLPWDFTDTQYF NA TRBV7-8 NA TRBJ2-3
TGCGCCAGCAGCCTCAGGACTAGCGGGACAACAGATACGCAGTATTTT CASSLRTSGTTDTQYF TRBD2 TRBV4-1 NA TRBJ2-3
TGTGCCAGCAGTTTAAATCGAGATGTCTCTGGGGCCAACGTCCTGACTTTC CASSLNRDVSGANVLTF NA TRBV28 NA TRBJ2-6
TGTGCCAGCAGCTTAGAAAGGGCTAGCGGGACCTCTAAAAACATTCAGTACTTC CASSLERASGTSKNIQYF TRBD2 TRBV7-8 NA TRBJ2-4
TGTGCCAGTAGCGACGATTCAGGGTCCACCGGGGAGCTGTTTTTT CASSDDSGSTGELFF NA TRBV19 NA TRBJ2-2
TGTGCCAGCAGCTTAGCGCTCGGCGATGGCTACACCTTC CASSLALGDGYTF NA TRBV7-9 NA TRBJ1-2
TGTGCCAGCAGTTTAGACAGGGAAGGGGAGACCCAGTACTTC CASSLDREGETQYF TRBD1 TRBV28 NA TRBJ2-5
TGCAGTGCTGGGGAGGAGAGTAGCTACACCTTC CSAGEESSYTF NA TRBV20-1 NA TRBJ1-2
TGTGCCACGACAGGGGGGGTCTACGAGCAGTACTTC CATTGGVYEQYF TRBD1 TRBV6-6 NA TRBJ2-7
TGTGCCAGCAGCCCTGGGGCAGGGGAAATCGGGGAGCTGTTTTTT CASSPGAGEIGELFF NA TRBV28 NA TRBJ2-2
TGCGCCAGCAGCCAAGTATACTCGGGATCTGGAAACACCATATATTTT CASSQVYSGSGNTIYF NA TRBV4-1 NA TRBJ1-3
TGTGCTAGTGCCAAACCGGGGACAGGGGTCAATACCCCAAATCAGCCCCAGCATTTT CASAKPGTGVNTPNQPQHF TRBD1 TRBV12-5 NA TRBJ1-5
TGTGCCAGCAGCTTAGAAAGGGACGAGCAGTTCTTC CASSLERDEQFF NA TRBV13 NA TRBJ2-1
TGTGCCAGCAGCGTTAACGGCGGGATAAGCACAGATACGCAGTATTTT CASSVNGGISTDTQYF NA TRBV9 NA TRBJ2-3
TGTGCCATCAGTGAAAAGGGGCCAGATCGCACAGATACGCAGTATTTT CAISEKGPDRTDTQYF NA TRBV10-3 once TRBJ2-3
TGCGCCAGCAGTGGCTCGACACATCTTGACTATGGCTACACCTTC CASSGSTHLDYGYTF NA TRBV10-2 NA TRBJ1-2
TGTGCCAGCGGGGGGGACGGTGAAGCTTTCTTT CASGGDGEAFF NA TRBV6-5 NA TRBJ1-1
TGTGCCAGCAGGGACAGGAGCGGGGGGTCTTACAATGAGCAGTTCTTC CASRDRSGGSYNEQFF TRBD2 TRBV5-6 NA TRBJ2-1
TGTGCCATCAGTGAGTCTCCTTTGACTAGCGGGGGGACTCGAGAGACCCAGTACTTC CAISESPLTSGGTRETQYF TRBD2 TRBV10-3 NA TRBJ2-5
TGTGCCAGTAGTATCTTAAAGAACAGGGTTTTGGTACAGCCCCAGCATTTT CASSILKNRVLVQPQHF NA TRBV19 NA TRBJ1-5
TGCAGCAGCCGGGACAGTGGGAACACTGAAGCTTTCTTT CSSRDSGNTEAFF TRBD1 TRBV29-1 once TRBJ1-1
TGTGCTAGCAGCTTAGGTGGCGGCCTAGTCGAGACCCAGTACTTC CASSLGGGLVETQYF NA TRBV7-7 NA TRBJ2-5